This paragraph covers one T cell receptor (beta chain) sequence. What went into each PCR as a spike was synthetic TCR analog templates. Using immunoSEQ multiplex PCR, the repertoire was profiled, and TCRdb retains in-frame clones only, with some absent. The sample has over 45,000 clones, roughly 85% seen once. The sample comes from a study of PD-L1 blockade in urothelial cancer. Looking at the study overall: Every 3 weeks, patients received intravenous atezolizumab 1,200 mg, beginning 2014. Blood underwent analysis 3 weeks (second dose) and 6 weeks after treatment began.

The CDR3 spans 18 residues. Germline values: CDR1 LGHNA, CDR2 YNFKEQ. J gave up 10 bases and V 0 bases, and 14 bases lay outside the gene matches. The rearrangement uses TRBV4-2 and TRBJ2-1; 11 nucleotides match TRBD2. Sequencing used PBMCs, obtained around atezolizumab (anti-PD-L1) treatment. This clonotype was sampled from a man aged 55 to 70 with urothelial cancer. The CDR3 is CASSQDASGGPAGTEQFF. The DNA for the CDR3 is TGTGCCAGCAGCCAAGATGCTAGCGGGGGGCCTGCGGGTACGGAGCAGTTCTTC.